The clone carrying this TCR beta chain came up many times. Its specificity is unknown. This entry is derived from a study of identical twins. Overall study results and limits: Out-of-frame alpha sequences shared by twins were enriched for low generation probability. Reduced insertions were recorded for abundant cord blood beta clonotypes, with no such pattern in memory repertoires.

Losses at the gene ends were 4 bases for V and 5 bases for J; bases not matched to a gene: 5. The CDR3 is 16 residues long. The germline gives CDR1 LGHDT, CDR2 YNNKEL (reference sequence). TCRdb fed the 5' RACE reads into MiXCR, producing one record per CDR3 protein. The sample contains about 390,000 distinct CDR3 sequences, around 9.7% of which appear only once. The source of this sequence is a woman between 50 and 59 years old in good health. Sequencing was done on a sample of naive T cells sorted from blood. The chain carries TRBV3-1 and TRBJ2-2; 12 bases are shared with TRBD2. CDR3 DNA sequence: TGTGCCAGCAGCCTCTGGACTAGCGGGGAAACCGGGGAGCTGTTTTTT. It translates to CASSLWTSGETGELFF.